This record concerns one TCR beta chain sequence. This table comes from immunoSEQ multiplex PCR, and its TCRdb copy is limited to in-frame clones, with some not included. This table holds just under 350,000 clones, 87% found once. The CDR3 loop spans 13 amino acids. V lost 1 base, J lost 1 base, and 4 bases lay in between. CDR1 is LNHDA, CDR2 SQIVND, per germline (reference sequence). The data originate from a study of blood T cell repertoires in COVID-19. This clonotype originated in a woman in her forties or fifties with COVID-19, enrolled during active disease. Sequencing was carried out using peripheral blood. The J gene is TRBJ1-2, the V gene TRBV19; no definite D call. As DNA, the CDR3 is TGTGCCAGTAGTATAGCTCTTAACTATGGCTACACCTTC. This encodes CASSIALNYGYTF.